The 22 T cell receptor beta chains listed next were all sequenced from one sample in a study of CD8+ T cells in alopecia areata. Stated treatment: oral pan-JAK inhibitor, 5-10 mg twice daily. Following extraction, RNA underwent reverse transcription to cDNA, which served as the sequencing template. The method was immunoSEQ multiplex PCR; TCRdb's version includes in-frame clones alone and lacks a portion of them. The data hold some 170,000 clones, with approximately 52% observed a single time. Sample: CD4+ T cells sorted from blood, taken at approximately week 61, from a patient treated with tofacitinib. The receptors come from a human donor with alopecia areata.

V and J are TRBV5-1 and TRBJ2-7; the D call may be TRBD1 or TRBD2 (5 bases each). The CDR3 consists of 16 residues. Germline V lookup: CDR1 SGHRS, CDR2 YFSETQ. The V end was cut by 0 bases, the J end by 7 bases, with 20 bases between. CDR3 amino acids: CASSLAVRGPSGEQYF. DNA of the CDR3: TGCGCCAGCAGCTTGGCCGTCCGGGGCCCCTCGGGGGAGCAGTACTTC.

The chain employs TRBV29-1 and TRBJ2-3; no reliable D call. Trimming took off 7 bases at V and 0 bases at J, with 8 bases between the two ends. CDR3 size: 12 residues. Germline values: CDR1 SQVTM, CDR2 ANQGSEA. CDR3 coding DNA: TGCAGCGGTACGCGAAGCACAGATACGCAGTATTTT. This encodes CSGTRSTDTQYF.

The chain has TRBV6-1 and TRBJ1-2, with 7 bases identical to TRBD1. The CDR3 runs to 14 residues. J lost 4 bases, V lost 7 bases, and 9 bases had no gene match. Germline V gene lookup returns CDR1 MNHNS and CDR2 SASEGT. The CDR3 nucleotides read TGTGCCAGCACCCAGAACAGGGGTGCCTATGGCTACACCTTC. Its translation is CASTQNRGAYGYTF.

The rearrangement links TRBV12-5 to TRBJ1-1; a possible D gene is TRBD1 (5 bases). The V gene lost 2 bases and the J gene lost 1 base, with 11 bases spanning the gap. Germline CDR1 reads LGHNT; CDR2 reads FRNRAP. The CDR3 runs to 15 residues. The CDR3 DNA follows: TGTGCTAGTGGTTTGATCCACACAGGGAACACTGAAGCTTTCTTT. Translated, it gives CASGLIHTGNTEAFF.

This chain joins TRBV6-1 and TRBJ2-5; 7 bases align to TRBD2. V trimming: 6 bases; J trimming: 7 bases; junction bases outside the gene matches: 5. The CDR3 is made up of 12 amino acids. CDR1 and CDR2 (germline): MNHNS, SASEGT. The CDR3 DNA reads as TGTGCCAGCAGCCTCAGGGAGGGGACCCAGTACTTC. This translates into CASSLREGTQYF.

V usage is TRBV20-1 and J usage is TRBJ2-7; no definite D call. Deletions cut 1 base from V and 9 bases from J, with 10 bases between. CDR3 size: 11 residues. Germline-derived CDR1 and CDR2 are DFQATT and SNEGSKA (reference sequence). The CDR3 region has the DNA TGCAGTGCTAGAGTCATAACCGGGCAGTACTTC. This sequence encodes CSARVITGQYF.

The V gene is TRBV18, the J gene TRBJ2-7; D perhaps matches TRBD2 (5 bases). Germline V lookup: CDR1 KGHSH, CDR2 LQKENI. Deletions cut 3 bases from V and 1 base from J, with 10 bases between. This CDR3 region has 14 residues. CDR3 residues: CASSPREGSYEQYF. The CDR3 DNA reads TGTGCCAGCTCACCGCGAGAGGGATCCTACGAGCAGTACTTC.

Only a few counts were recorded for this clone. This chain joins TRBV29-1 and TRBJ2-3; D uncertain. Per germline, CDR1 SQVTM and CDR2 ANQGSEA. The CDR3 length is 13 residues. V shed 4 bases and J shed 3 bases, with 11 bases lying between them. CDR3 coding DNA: TGCAGCGTTGGGTCGGCGATAACAGATACGCAGTATTTT. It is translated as CSVGSAITDTQYF.

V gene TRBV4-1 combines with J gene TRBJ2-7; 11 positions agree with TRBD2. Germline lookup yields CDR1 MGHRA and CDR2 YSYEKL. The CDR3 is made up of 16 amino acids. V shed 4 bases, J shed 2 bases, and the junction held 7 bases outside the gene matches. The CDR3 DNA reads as TGCGCCAGCAGCCGAGTACTAGCGGGGGCCGCCTACGAGCAGTACTTC. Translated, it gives CASSRVLAGAAYEQYF.

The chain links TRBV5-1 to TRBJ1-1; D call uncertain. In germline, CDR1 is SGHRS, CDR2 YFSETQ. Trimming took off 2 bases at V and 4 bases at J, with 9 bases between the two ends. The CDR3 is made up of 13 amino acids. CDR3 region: CASSLDTSTEAFF. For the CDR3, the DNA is TGCGCCAGCAGCTTAGACACGAGCACTGAAGCTTTCTTT.

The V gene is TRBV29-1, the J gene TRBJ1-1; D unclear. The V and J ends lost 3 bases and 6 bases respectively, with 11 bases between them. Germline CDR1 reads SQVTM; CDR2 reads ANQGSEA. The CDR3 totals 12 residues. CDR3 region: CSVERNSAEAFF. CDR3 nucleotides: TGCAGCGTTGAGCGGAACAGCGCTGAAGCTTTCTTT. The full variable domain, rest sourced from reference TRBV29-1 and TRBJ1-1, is SAVISQKPSRDICQRGTSLTIQCQVDSQVTMMFWYRQQPGQSLTLIATANQGSEATYESGFVIDKFPISRPNLTFSTLTVSNMSPEDSSIYLCSVERNSAEAFFGQGTRLTVV.

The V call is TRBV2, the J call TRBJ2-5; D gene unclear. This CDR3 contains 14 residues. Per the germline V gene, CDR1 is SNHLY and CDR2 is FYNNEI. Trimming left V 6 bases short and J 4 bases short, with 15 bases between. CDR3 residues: CASRRSSGGETQYF. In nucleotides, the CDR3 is TGTGCCAGCAGGAGGAGTAGTGGTGGAGAGACCCAGTACTTC. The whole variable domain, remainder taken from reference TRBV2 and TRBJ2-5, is EPEVTQTPSHQVTQMGQEVILRCVPISNHLYFYWYRQILGQKVEFLVSFYNNEISEKSEIFDDQFSVERPDGSNFTLKIRSTKLEDSAMYFCASRRSSGGETQYFGPGTRLLVL.

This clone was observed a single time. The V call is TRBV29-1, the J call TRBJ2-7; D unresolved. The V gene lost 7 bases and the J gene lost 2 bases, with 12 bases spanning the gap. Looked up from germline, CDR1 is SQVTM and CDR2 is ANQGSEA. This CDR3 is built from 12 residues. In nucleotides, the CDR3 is TGCAGCGCCGTTCTGATAACCTACGAGCAGTACTTC. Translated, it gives CSAVLITYEQYF.

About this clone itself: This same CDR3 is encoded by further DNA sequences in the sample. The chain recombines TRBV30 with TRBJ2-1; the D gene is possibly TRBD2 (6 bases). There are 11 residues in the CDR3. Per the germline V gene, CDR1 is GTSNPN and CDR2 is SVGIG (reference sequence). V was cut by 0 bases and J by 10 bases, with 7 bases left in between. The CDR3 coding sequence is TGTGCCTGGAGTGTACGGGGGGAGCAGTTCTTC. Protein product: CAWSVRGEQFF.

The CDR3 here is CASSLGLYEQYF. CDR3 nucleotides: TGTGCCAGCAGCTTAGGACTTTACGAGCAGTACTTC. The V gene is TRBV11-2, the J gene TRBJ2-7; D not resolved. Germline CDR1 and CDR2: SGHAT and FQNNGV. V was shortened by 1 base and J by 4 bases, with 5 bases between the two germline ends. The CDR3 is 12 residues long.

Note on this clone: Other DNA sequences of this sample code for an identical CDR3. This CDR3 reads CASSSTDTQYF. In DNA form, the CDR3 reads TGTGCCAGCAGCTCAACAGATACGCAGTATTTT. The rearrangement uses TRBV7-9 and TRBJ2-3; D is uncertain. Trimming removed 4 bases at V and 3 bases at J, with 2 bases between. The CDR3 is 11 amino acids. In germline, CDR1 is SEHNR, CDR2 FQNEAQ (reference sequence).

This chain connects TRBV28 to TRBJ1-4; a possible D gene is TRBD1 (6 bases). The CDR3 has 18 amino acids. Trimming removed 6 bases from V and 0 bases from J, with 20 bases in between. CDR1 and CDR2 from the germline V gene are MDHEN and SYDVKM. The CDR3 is CASRSLRGYSATNEKLFF. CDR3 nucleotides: TGTGCCAGCAGATCCCTCAGGGGTTATTCGGCAACTAATGAAAAACTGTTTTTT.

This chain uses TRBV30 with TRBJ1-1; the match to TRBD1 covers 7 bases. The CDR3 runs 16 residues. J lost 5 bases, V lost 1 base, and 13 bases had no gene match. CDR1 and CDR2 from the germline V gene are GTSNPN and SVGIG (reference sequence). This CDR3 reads CAWSASLTGAITEAFF. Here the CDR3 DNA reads TGTGCCTGGAGTGCCTCACTAACAGGGGCTATTACTGAAGCTTTCTTT.

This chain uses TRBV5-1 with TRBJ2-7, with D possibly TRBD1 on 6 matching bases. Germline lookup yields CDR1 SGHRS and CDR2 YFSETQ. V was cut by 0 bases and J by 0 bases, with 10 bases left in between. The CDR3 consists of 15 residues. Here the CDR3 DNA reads TGCGCCAGCAGCTTGGGAGGGGGAAGCTCCTACGAGCAGTACTTC. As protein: CASSLGGGSSYEQYF.

As DNA, the CDR3 is TGTGCCTGGAGTCGGGGGGAGAGAGCCTATGGCTACACCTTC. Translating it yields CAWSRGERAYGYTF. The chain couples TRBV30 to TRBJ1-2, with a weak D call TRBD1 (5 bases). The CDR3 extends over 14 amino acids. V was shortened by 2 bases and J by 4 bases, with 14 bases between the two germline ends. Per the germline V gene, CDR1 is GTSNPN and CDR2 is SVGIG (reference sequence).

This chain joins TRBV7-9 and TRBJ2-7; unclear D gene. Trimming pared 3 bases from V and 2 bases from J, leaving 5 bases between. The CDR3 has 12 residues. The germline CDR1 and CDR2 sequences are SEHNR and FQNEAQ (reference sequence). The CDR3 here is CASSLNAYEQYF. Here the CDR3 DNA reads TGTGCCAGCAGCTTGAACGCCTACGAGCAGTACTTC. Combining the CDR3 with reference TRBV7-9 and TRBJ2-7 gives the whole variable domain DTGVSQNPRHKITKRGQNVTFRCDPISEHNRLYWYRQTLGQGPEFLTYFQNEAQLEKSRLLSDRFSAERPKGSFSTLEIQRTEQGDSAMYLCASSLNAYEQYFGPGTRLTVT.

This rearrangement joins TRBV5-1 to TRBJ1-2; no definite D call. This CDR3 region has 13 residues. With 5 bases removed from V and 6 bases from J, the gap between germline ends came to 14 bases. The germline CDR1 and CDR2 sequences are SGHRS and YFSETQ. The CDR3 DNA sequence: TGCGCCAGCAGTCCCATCGCCCGAGATGGCTACACCTTC. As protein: CASSPIARDGYTF.